The rows below give T cell receptor beta chains drawn from one sample of a study of blood T cells in healthy people across ages. TCRdb itself ran the 5' RACE reads through MiXCR, one entry per CDR3 protein. The table shows roughly 900,000 distinct CDR3 sequences, with about 30% occurring only once. Specimen: blood. All receptors derive from a woman over 75 in good health. The CDR3 runs from the conserved cysteine through the conserved F or W. The D gene is left open where the match is weak. Clone size is given for some rows only: seen once, a few or many times, or a class if the clone is expanded.

abundance: once
d_gene: TRBD2
j_gene: TRBJ2-5
v_gene: TRBV12-3/TRBV12-4
CDR3aa: CASSRTSGGVESRETQYF
CDR3nt: TGTGCCAGTAGCCGGACTAGCGGGGGGGTAGAGTCGCGAGAGACCCAGTACTTC

abundance: .
d_gene: TRBD1
j_gene: TRBJ1-4
v_gene: TRBV20-1
CDR3aa: CSAKDRYHEKLFF
CDR3nt: TGCAGTGCTAAGGACAGGTACCATGAAAAACTGTTTTTT

abundance: many
d_gene: .
j_gene: TRBJ2-3
v_gene: TRBV7-9
CDR3aa: CASSLDTVTDTQYF
CDR3nt: TGTGCCAGCAGCTTAGATACCGTCACAGATACGCAGTATTTT

abundance: .
d_gene: .
j_gene: TRBJ2-3
v_gene: TRBV7-9
CDR3aa: CASSPPLSTSTDTQYF
CDR3nt: TGTGCCAGCAGTCCCCCACTATCAACTAGCACAGATACGCAGTATTTT

abundance: few
d_gene: TRBD1
j_gene: TRBJ1-2
v_gene: TRBV6-2/TRBV6-3
CDR3aa: CASIIRTGPLYGYTF
CDR3nt: TGTGCCAGCATCATCCGGACAGGGCCCCTCTATGGCTACACCTTC

abundance: many
d_gene: .
j_gene: TRBJ2-3
v_gene: TRBV27
CDR3aa: CASSSIRDTQYF
CDR3nt: TGTGCCAGCAGTTCGATTCGAGATACGCAGTATTTT

abundance: many
d_gene: .
j_gene: TRBJ2-4
v_gene: TRBV4-1
CDR3aa: CASSRTPFAKNIQYF
CDR3nt: TGCGCCAGCAGTCGGACACCTTTCGCCAAAAACATTCAGTACTTC

abundance: many
d_gene: TRBD1
j_gene: TRBJ2-4
v_gene: TRBV20-1
CDR3aa: CSAGGLGQGAKNIQYF
CDR3nt: TGCAGTGCAGGAGGTTTGGGACAGGGGGCCAAAAACATTCAGTACTTC

abundance: many
d_gene: TRBD1
j_gene: TRBJ2-7
v_gene: TRBV5-1
CDR3aa: CASKTGTGSYEQYF
CDR3nt: TGCGCCAGCAAGACCGGGACAGGGTCCTACGAGCAGTACTTC

abundance: .
d_gene: .
j_gene: TRBJ2-3
v_gene: TRBV7-9
CDR3aa: CASSSSNTDTQYF
CDR3nt: TGTGCCAGCAGCTCATCGAACACAGATACGCAGTATTTT